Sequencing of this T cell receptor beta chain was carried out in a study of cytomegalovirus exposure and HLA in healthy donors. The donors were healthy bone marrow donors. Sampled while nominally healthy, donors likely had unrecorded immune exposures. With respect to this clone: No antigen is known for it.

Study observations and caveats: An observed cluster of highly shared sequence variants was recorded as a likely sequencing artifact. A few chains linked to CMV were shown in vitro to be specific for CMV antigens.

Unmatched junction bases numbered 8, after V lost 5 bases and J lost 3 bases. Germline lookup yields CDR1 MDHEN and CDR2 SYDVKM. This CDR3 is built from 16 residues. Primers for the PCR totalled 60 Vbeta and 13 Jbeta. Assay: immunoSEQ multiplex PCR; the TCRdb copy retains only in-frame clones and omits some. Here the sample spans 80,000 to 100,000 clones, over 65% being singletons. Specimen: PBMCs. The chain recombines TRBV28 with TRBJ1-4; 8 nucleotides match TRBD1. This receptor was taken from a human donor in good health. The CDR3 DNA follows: TGTGCCAGCAGTAGCACAGGGGGTGGTGCTAATGAAAAACTGTTTTTT. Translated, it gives CASSSTGGGANEKLFF.